The 17 T cell receptor beta chains given below trace back to one sample, sequenced in a study of T cell responses to AZD1222 COVID-19 vaccine. Assay used: immunoSEQ multiplex PCR; TCRdb lists only in-frame clones, some missing. The repertoire includes 110,000 to 150,000 clones, 80% to 90% of them detected once, and 1.6% sits in the top ten. Specimen: peripheral blood, collected on day 0 of AZD1222 vaccination. These receptors all come from an adult in good health.

The chain joins TRBV15 to TRBJ1-2, with 7 bases fitting TRBD1. The CDR3 runs to 16 residues. Per germline, CDR1 LNHNV and CDR2 YYDKDF (reference sequence). The V and J ends lost 1 base and 4 bases, in that order; junction bases with no gene match: 9. The CDR3 DNA is TGTGCCACCAGCAGAGGCGGGACAGAAGCTCGCTATGGCTACACCTTC. Its protein product is CATSRGGTEARYGYTF. The whole variable domain, remainder taken from reference TRBV15 and TRBJ1-2, is DAMVIQNPRYQVTQFGKPVTLSCSQTLNHNVMYWYQQKSSQAPKLLFHYYDKDFNNEADTPDNFQSRRPNTSFCFLDIRSPGLGDTAMYLCATSRGGTEARYGYTFGSGTRLTVV.

This chain joins TRBV7-7 and TRBJ2-5; D is undetermined. Trimming took 6 bases from V and 5 from J, leaving 13 bases between them. The CDR3 contains 13 residues. The germline V gene encodes CDR1 SSHAT and CDR2 FNYEAQ (reference sequence). The CDR3, as DNA: TGTGCCAGCAGTTCCCCGGGTGGCGAGACCCAGTACTTC. Translation: CASSSPGGETQYF.

The chain links TRBV2 to TRBJ1-5; D perhaps matches TRBD1 (5 bases). The ends were cut back, 7 bases at V and 4 bases at J, with 11 bases in the middle. The CDR3 is 13 amino acids. Germline V gene data show CDR1 as SNHLY and CDR2 as FYNNEI. The CDR3 nucleotides read TGTGCCAGCAAAGGGACGGCAAATCAGCCCCAGCATTTT. Translation gives CASKGTANQPQHF.

The chain employs TRBV11-1 and TRBJ2-2; D remains ambiguous. Trimming stripped 2 bases from V and 4 bases from J, with 2 bases between. This CDR3 is built from 12 residues. Germline V lookup: CDR1 SGHAT, CDR2 FQDESV (reference sequence). Here the CDR3 DNA reads TGTGCCAGCAGCTTATCCACCGGGGAGCTGTTTTTT. The encoded protein is CASSLSTGELFF. Together with reference TRBV11-1 and TRBJ2-2, the CDR3 gives the full variable domain: EAEVAQSPRYKITEKSQAVAFWCDPISGHATLYWYRQILGQGPELLVQFQDESVVDDSQLPKDRFSAERLKGVDSTLKIQPAELGDSAMYLCASSLSTGELFFGEGSRLTVL.

This clone came up once. The rearrangement joins TRBV20-1 to TRBJ2-1, with a possible D match to TRBD2 (6 bases). V was cut by 3 bases and J by 9 bases, with 6 bases left in between. The V gene's germline CDR1 is DFQATT and CDR2 SNEGSKA (reference sequence). The CDR3 contains 10 residues. CDR3 nucleotide sequence: TGCAGTGCTAGCGGGAGTGAGCAGTTCTTC. It translates to CSASGSEQFF.

For this clone: This CDR3 is also generated by other DNA sequences in the sample. The chain links TRBV5-5 to TRBJ2-1, with TRBD2 as a possible D gene (5 bases). Germline CDR1 is SGHKS and CDR2 is YYEKEE (reference sequence). The CDR3 is 15 residues long. V was shortened by 2 bases and J by 0 bases, with 9 bases between the two germline ends. The CDR3, as DNA: TGTGCCAGCAGCTTCTCTGGAGGCTCCTACAATGAGCAGTTCTTC. It codes for CASSFSGGSYNEQFF.

The chain uses TRBV5-6 and TRBJ2-2, with D maybe TRBD2 (6 bases). Germline assignment: CDR1 SGHDT and CDR2 YYEEEE. Between the trimmed V and J ends, which lost 4 bases and 0 bases, there was a span of 13 bases. The CDR3 runs to 16 residues. CDR3: CASSAGLGANTGELFF. In DNA form, the CDR3 reads TGTGCCAGCAGCGCGGGACTGGGCGCGAACACCGGGGAGCTGTTTTTT.

The rearrangement links TRBV3-1 (or the pseudogene TRBV3-2) to TRBJ2-3; D possibly corresponds to TRBD2 (7 bases). Germline V gene lookup returns CDR1 LGHDT and CDR2 YNNKEL (reference sequence). The CDR3 contains 17 residues. V lost 8 bases to trimming and J lost 1 base, with 22 bases between them. The CDR3 loop reads CASAFRGGGAGTDTQYF. Written as DNA, the CDR3 is TGTGCCAGCGCCTTCCGCGGGGGCGGGGCGGGCACAGATACGCAGTATTTT.

The J gene is TRBJ2-7, the V gene TRBV7-9, with 7 bases fitting TRBD2. Losses at the gene ends were 3 bases for V and 6 bases for J; bases not matched to a gene: 5. Per the germline V gene, CDR1 is SEHNR and CDR2 is FQNEAQ (reference sequence). The length of the CDR3 is 13 residues. The CDR3 loop is CASSFGGIGEQYF. In nucleotides, the CDR3 is TGTGCCAGCAGCTTCGGGGGGATTGGCGAGCAGTACTTC. Full variable domain (missing parts from reference TRBV7-9 and TRBJ2-7): DTGVSQNPRHKITKRGQNVTFRCDPISEHNRLYWYRQTLGQGPEFLTYFQNEAQLEKSRLLSDRFSAERPKGSFSTLEIQRTEQGDSAMYLCASSFGGIGEQYFGPGTRLTVT.

The V and J genes are TRBV4-1 and TRBJ1-2, with D perhaps TRBD1 (5 bases). The germline V gene has CDR1 MGHRA and CDR2 YSYEKL. The V end was cut by 0 bases, the J end by 3 bases, with 14 bases between. The CDR3 is made up of 16 amino acids. CDR3 in DNA: TGCGCCAGCAGCCAAGATTGGGGGGATCGTCACTATGGCTACACCTTC. Its translation is CASSQDWGDRHYGYTF.

J is TRBJ1-1 and V is TRBV19; perhaps TRBD1 as D (6 bases). The CDR3 consists of 14 residues. V was trimmed by 3 bases and J by 4 bases, leaving 12 bases between them. Germline V gene data show CDR1 as LNHDA and CDR2 as SQIVND (reference sequence). CDR3 coding DNA: TGTGCCAGTAGTATTTTAACAGGGAGCACTGAAGCTTTCTTT. This sequence encodes CASSILTGSTEAFF.

The chain has TRBV10-2 and TRBJ1-5; no clear D. The germline V and J ends were trimmed by 4 bases and 3 bases, with 7 bases remaining between them. Germline CDR1 and CDR2: WSHSY and SAAADI. The CDR3 runs to 13 residues. The CDR3 nucleotides read TGCGCCAGCAGTGTAGGATTCAATCAGCCCCAGCATTTT. Amino acids: CASSVGFNQPQHF.

The rearrangement links TRBV5-1 to TRBJ1-6, with a weak D call TRBD1 (5 bases). V was shortened by 3 bases and J by 7 bases, with 26 bases between the two germline ends. There are 19 residues in the CDR3. Germline values: CDR1 SGHRS, CDR2 YFSETQ. Here the CDR3 DNA reads TGCGCCAGCAGCTACAACAGTGGGGACCTAACGAAAGAAAATTCACCCCTCCACTTT. This translates into CASSYNSGDLTKENSPLHF.

The chain is built from TRBV28 and TRBJ2-7, with 9 bases lining up with TRBD2. The CDR3 loop spans 17 amino acids. The germline CDR1 and CDR2 sequences are MDHEN and SYDVKM. Trimming took 8 bases from V and 7 from J; bases not matched to a gene: 21. In DNA form, the CDR3 reads TGTGCCAGCCAGGGACAGCATGGGCGGGAGGGCCTTGGGGAGCAGTACTTC. Amino acid sequence: CASQGQHGREGLGEQYF.

This clone was counted only a few times. The chain couples TRBV2 to TRBJ2-2; TRBD1 aligns across 11 bases. CDR1 is SNHLY, CDR2 FYNNEI, per germline. The CDR3 runs 15 residues. The trim removed 9 bases at V and 3 bases at J, leaving 6 bases unmatched. The CDR3 DNA is TGTGCCAGGACCGGGACAGGGGGTTACACCGGGGAGCTGTTTTTT. This sequence encodes CARTGTGGYTGELFF.

This clone was recorded only once. The gene calls are TRBV9 and TRBJ2-7, with 11 positions matching TRBD2. The germline V gene has CDR1 SGDLS and CDR2 YYNGEE. The CDR3 totals 20 residues. The V and J ends lost 2 bases and 0 bases, in that order; junction bases with no gene match: 16. The DNA for the CDR3 is TGTGCCAGCAGCGTTTTCCCAGGGCTAGCGGGAGGCCCGAACTCCTACGAGCAGTACTTC. Its protein product is CASSVFPGLAGGPNSYEQYF.

The rearrangement joins TRBV12-3 or TRBV12-4 to TRBJ1-2; maybe TRBD1 (5 bases). The CDR3 spans 13 residues. The ends were cut back, 8 bases at V and 2 bases at J, with 12 bases in the middle. As DNA, the CDR3 is TGTGCCAGCCGATCCAGGGAGAACTATGGCTACACCTTC. This gives the protein CASRSRENYGYTF.